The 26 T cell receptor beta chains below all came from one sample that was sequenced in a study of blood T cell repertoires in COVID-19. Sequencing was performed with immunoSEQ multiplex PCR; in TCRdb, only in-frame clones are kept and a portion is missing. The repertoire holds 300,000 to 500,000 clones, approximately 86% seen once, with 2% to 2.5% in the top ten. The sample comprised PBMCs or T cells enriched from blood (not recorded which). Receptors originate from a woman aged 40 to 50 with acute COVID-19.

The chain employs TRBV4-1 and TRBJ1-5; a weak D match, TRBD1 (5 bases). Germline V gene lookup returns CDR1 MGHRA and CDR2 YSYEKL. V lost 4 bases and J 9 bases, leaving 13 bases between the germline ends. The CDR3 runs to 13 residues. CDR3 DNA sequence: TGCGCCAGCAGCCCCGGTGGGGGGTTGCCCCAGCATTTT. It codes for CASSPGGGLPQHF.

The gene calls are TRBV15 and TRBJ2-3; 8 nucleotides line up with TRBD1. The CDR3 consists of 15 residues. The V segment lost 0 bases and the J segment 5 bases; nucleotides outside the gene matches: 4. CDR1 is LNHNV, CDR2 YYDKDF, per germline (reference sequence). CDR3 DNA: TGTGCCACCAGCAGAGACGACAGGGGCGGAGATACGCAGTATTTT. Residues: CATSRDDRGGDTQYF.

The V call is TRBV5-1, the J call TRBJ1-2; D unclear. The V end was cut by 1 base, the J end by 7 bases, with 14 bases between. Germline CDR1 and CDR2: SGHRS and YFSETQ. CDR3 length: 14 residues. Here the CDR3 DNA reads TGCGCCAGCAGCTTGACGGCGGCGGGATCTGGCTACACCTTC. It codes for CASSLTAAGSGYTF.

The CDR3 protein is CASSLWGLAGPTGETQYF. The DNA of the CDR3 is TGTGCCAGCAGCTTATGGGGGCTAGCGGGACCTACGGGAGAGACCCAGTACTTC. J is TRBJ2-5 and V is TRBV7-2; 9 bases fit TRBD2. Per germline, CDR1 SGHTA and CDR2 FQGNSA. Trimming took 2 bases from V and 4 from J; bases not matched to a gene: 14. The CDR3 is 18 residues long.

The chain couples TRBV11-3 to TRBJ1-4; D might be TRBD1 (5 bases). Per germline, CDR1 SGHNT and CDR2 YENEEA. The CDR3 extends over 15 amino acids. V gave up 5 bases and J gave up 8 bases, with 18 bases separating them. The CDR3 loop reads CASSRGGRVDEKLFF. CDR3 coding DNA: TGTGCCAGCAGCCGTGGCGGCAGGGTGGACGAAAAACTGTTTTTT.

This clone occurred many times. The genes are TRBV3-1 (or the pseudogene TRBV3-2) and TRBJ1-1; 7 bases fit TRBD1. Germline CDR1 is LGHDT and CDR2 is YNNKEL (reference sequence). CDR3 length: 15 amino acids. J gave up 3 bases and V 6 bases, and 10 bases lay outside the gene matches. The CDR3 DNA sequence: TGTGCCAGCAGACGTAGACAGGGTGGGGACACTGAAGCTTTCTTT. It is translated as CASRRRQGGDTEAFF.

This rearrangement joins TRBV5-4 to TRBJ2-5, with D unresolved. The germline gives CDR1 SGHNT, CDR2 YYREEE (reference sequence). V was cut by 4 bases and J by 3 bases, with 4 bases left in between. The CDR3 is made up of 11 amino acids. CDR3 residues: CASSREETQYF. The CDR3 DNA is TGTGCCAGCAGCCGCGAAGAGACCCAGTACTTC.

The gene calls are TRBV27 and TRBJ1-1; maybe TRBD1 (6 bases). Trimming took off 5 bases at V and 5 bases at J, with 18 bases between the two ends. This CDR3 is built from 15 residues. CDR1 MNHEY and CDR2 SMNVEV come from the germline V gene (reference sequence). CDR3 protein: CASSVWGQGSTEAFF. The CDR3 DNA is TGTGCCAGCAGTGTTTGGGGGCAGGGGAGTACTGAAGCTTTCTTT.

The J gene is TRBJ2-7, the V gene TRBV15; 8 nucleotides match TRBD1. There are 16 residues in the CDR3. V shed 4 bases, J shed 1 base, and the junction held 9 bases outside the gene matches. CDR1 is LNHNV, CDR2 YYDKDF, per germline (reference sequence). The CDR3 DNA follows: TGTGCCACCAGCACACGTCTTCGGACAGGGTCCTACGAGCAGTACTTC. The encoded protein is CATSTRLRTGSYEQYF.

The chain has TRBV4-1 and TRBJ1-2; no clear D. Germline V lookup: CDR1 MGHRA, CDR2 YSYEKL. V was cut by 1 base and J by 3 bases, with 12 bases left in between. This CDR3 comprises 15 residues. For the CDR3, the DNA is TGCGCCAGCAGCCAAGGACTCGGGTCTTACTATGGCTACACCTTC. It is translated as CASSQGLGSYYGYTF.

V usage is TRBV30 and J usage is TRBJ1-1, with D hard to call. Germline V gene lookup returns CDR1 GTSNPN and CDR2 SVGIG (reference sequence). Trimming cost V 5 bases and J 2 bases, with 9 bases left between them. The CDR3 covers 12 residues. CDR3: CAWAGDNTEAFF. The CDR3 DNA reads TGTGCCTGGGCCGGGGATAACACTGAAGCTTTCTTT.

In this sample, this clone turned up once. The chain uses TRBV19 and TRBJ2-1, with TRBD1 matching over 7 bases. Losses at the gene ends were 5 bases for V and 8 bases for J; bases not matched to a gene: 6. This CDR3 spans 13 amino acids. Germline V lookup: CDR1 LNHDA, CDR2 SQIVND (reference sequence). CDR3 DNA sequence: TGTGCCAGTAGTTCCCTAGACAGGGATGAGCAGTTCTTC. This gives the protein CASSSLDRDEQFF.

The CDR3 is CASSESKGGLRGYTF. CDR3 in DNA: TGCGCCAGCAGTGAGTCGAAAGGGGGCTTGCGTGGCTACACCTTC. The V and J genes are TRBV10-1 and TRBJ1-2; 7 bases are shared with TRBD1. Per germline, CDR1 WNHNN and CDR2 SYGVQD (reference sequence). This CDR3 comprises 15 residues. The junction had 8 bases not matched to a gene; V was cut back by 0 bases and J by 7 bases.

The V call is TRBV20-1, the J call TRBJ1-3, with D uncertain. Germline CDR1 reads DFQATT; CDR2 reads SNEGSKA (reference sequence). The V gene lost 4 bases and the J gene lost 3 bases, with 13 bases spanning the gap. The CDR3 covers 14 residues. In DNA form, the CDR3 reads TGCAGTGCTATTGACCTCCAACATGGAAACACCATATATTTT. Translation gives CSAIDLQHGNTIYF.

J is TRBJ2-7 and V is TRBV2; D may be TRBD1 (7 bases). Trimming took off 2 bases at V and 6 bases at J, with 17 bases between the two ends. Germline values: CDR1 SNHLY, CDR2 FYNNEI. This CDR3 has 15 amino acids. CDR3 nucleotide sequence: TGTGCCAGCAGTGAAATCCAGGGGGGTAGGGGCGAGCAGTACTTC. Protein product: CASSEIQGGRGEQYF. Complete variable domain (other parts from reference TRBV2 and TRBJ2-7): EPEVTQTPSHQVTQMGQEVILRCVPISNHLYFYWYRQILGQKVEFLVSFYNNEISEKSEIFDDQFSVERPDGSNFTLKIRSTKLEDSAMYFCASSEIQGGRGEQYFGPGTRLTVT.

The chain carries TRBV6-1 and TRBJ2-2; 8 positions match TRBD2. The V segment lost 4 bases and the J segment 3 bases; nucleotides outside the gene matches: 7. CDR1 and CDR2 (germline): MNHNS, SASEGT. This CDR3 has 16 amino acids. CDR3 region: CASSAAGTRDTGELFF. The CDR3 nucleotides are TGTGCCAGCAGTGCCGCCGGGACTAGGGACACCGGGGAGCTGTTTTTT.

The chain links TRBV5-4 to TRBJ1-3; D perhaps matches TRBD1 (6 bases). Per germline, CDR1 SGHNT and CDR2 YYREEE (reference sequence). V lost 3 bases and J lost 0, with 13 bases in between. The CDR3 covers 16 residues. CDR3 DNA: TGTGCCAGCAGCTCCCCACAGGGTGTCTCTGGAAACACCATATATTTT. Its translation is CASSSPQGVSGNTIYF. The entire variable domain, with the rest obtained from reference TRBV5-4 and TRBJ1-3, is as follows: ETGVTQSPTHLIKTRGQQVTLRCSSQSGHNTVSWYQQALGQGPQFIFQYYREEENGRGNFPPRFSGLQFPNYSSELNVNALELDDSALYLCASSSPQGVSGNTIYFGEGSWLTVV.

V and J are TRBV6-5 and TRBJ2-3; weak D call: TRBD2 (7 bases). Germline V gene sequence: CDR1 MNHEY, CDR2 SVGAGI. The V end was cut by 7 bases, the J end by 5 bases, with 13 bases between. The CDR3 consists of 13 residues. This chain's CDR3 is CASMAGARDTQYF. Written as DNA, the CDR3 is TGTGCCAGCATGGCGGGGGCCAGAGATACGCAGTATTTT.

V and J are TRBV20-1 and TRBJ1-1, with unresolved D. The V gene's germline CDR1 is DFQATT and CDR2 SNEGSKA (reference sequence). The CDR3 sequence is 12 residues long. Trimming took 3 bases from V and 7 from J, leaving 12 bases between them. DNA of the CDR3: TGCAGTGCTAGTCCTTATGAGAGTGAAGCTTTCTTT. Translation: CSASPYESEAFF.

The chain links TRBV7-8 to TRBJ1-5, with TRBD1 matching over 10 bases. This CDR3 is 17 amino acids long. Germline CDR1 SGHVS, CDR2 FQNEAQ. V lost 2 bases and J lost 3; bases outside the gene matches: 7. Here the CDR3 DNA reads TGTGCCAGCAGCTTACTCGGGACAGGGGCTTCCAATCAGCCCCAGCATTTT. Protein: CASSLLGTGASNQPQHF.

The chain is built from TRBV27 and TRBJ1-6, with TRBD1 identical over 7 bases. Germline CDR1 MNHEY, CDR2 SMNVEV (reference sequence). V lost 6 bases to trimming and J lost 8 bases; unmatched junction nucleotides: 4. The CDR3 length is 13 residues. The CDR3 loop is CASSYDRDSPLHF. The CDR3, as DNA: TGTGCCAGCAGCTACGACAGGGATTCACCCCTCCACTTT.

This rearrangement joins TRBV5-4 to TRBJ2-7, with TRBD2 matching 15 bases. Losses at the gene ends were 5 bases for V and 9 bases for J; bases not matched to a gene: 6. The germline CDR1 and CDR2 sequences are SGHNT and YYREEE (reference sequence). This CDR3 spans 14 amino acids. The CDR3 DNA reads TGTGCCAGCAGTAAGGGACTAGCGGGGGGAAGGCAGTACTTC. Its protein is CASSKGLAGGRQYF. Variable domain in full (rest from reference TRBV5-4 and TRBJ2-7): ETGVTQSPTHLIKTRGQQVTLRCSSQSGHNTVSWYQQALGQGPQFIFQYYREEENGRGNFPPRFSGLQFPNYSSELNVNALELDDSALYLCASSKGLAGGRQYFGPGTRLTVT.

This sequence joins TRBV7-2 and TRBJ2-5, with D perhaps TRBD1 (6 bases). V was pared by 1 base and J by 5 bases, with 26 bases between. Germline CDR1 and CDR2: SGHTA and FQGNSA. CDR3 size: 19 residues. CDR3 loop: CASSLVYLGVVGASETQYF. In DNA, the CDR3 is TGTGCCAGCAGCTTAGTTTATCTTGGGGTGGTGGGGGCTTCGGAGACCCAGTACTTC. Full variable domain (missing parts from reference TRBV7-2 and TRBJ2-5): GAGVSQSPSNKVTEKGKDVELRCDPISGHTALYWYRQSLGQGLEFLIYFQGNSAPDKSGLPSDRFSAERTGGSVSTLTIQRTQQEDSAVYLCASSLVYLGVVGASETQYFGPGTRLLVL.

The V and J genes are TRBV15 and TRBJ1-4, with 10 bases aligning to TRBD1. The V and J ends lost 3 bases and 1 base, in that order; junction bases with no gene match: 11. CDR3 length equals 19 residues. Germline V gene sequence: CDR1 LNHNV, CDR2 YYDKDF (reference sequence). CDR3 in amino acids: CATSSPYGTGAGTNEKLFF. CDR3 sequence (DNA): TGTGCCACCAGCAGTCCCTACGGGACAGGGGCAGGAACTAATGAAAAACTGTTTTTT.

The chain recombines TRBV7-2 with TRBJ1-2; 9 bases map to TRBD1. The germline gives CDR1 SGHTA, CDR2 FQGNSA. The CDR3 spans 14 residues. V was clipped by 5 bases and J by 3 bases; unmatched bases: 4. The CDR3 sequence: CASSAQGADYGYTF. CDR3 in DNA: TGTGCCAGCAGCGCACAGGGGGCAGACTATGGCTACACCTTC.

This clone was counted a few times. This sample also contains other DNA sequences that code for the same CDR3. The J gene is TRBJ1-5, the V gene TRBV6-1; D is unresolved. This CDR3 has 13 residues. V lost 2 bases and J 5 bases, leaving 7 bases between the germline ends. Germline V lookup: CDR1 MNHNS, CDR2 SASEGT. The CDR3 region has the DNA TGTGCCAGCAGTGAATTAAGAGATCAGCCCCAGCATTTT. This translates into CASSELRDQPQHF.